This T cell receptor (beta chain) was recorded in a study of cytomegalovirus exposure and HLA in healthy donors. Study-wide findings and caveats: When a later analysis was performed, an Asian-associated ancestry cluster reportedly had fewer N-insertions than the approximately 690-donor mean.

The CDR3 sequence is 13 residues long. Trimming removed 6 bases from V and 2 bases from J; junction bases left unmatched: 4. Germline CDR1 is SNHLY and CDR2 is FYNNEI. This clone was counted only a few times. Its antigen is not identified. 13 Jbeta primers and 60 Vbeta primers were used for the PCR. Measured with immunoSEQ multiplex PCR; TCRdb has only the in-frame clones, and not every one. The sample carries around 280,000 clones, approximately 90% recorded once. The receptor was isolated from a woman aged 18-29 years in good health and CMV-seronegative. Source material: PBMCs. The chain combines TRBV2 with TRBJ2-7, with TRBD1 matching 7 bases. Here the CDR3 reads CASSDRVPYEQYF. CDR3 coding DNA: TGTGCCAGCAGCGACAGGGTCCCCTACGAGCAGTACTTC.